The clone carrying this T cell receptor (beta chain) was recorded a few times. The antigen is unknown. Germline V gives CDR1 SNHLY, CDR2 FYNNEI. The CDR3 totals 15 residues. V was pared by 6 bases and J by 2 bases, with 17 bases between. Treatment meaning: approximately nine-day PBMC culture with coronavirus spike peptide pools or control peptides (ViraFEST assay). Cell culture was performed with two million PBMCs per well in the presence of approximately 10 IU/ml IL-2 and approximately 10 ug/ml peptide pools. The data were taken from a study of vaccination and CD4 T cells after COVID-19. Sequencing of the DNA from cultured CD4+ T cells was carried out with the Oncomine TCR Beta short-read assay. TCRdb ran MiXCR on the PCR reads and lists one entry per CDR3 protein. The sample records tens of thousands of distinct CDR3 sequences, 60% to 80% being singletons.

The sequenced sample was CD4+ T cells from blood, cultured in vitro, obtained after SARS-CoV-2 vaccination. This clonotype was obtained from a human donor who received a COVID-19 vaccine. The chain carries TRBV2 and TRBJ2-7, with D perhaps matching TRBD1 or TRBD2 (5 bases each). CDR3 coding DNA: TGTGCCAGCAGCTCCGGGACCCCGAGTCCCTACGAGCAGTACTTC. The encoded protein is CASSSGTPSPYEQYF.